These 27 T cell receptor beta chains were all obtained from the same sample, sequenced in a study of a mutant IDH1 vaccine in newly diagnosed glioma. Using immunoSEQ multiplex PCR, the repertoire was profiled, and TCRdb retains in-frame clones only, with some absent. The table shows under 45,000 clones, with about four fifths occurring only once. This sample's time point: week 23, last vaccination. Vaccinated patients received 300 ug of mutant IDH1 20-mer peptide per dose, with topical imiquimod. These receptors' targets are unknown. The input for sequencing was PBMCs, taken from a glioma patient whose treatment included an IDH1 peptide vaccine. The receptors shown here come from a woman aged 18 to 35 with glioma. Some clones in this sample may be carry-over from other donors' samples.

The chain uses TRBV10-3 and TRBJ2-3; 14 bases agree with TRBD2. The CDR3 sequence is 17 residues long. Germline V gene sequence: CDR1 ENHRY, CDR2 SYGVKD. The V and J ends lost 6 bases and 4 bases, in that order; junction bases with no gene match: 9. Written as DNA, the CDR3 is TGTGCCATCAGAGGACTGGGACTAGCGGGAGACCCAGATACGCAGTATTTT. Translation gives CAIRGLGLAGDPDTQYF.

V gene TRBV20-1 combines with J gene TRBJ2-5, with unresolved D. The length of the CDR3 is 11 residues. Between the trimmed V and J ends, which lost 2 bases and 5 bases, there was a span of 6 bases. CDR1 is DFQATT and CDR2 is SNEGSKA in the germline V gene (reference sequence). This chain's CDR3 is CSARNLETQYF. Written as DNA, the CDR3 is TGCAGTGCTAGAAACCTGGAGACCCAGTACTTC.

V gene TRBV11-2 combines with J gene TRBJ2-7; the match to TRBD1 covers 7 bases. V lost 5 bases, J lost 3 bases, and 4 bases stayed unmatched. The CDR3 extends over 13 amino acids. Germline V gene data show CDR1 as SGHAT and CDR2 as FQNNGV. DNA of the CDR3: TGTGCCAGCAGCCGGGACAGCCTCTACGAGCAGTACTTC. Amino acid sequence: CASSRDSLYEQYF.

A note on this clone: The germline gene is not matched at one end of the junction; a read error may be the cause. The chain has TRBV7-2 and TRBJ2-3; 9 bases line up with TRBD2. The CDR3 spans 14 residues. Germline-derived CDR1 and CDR2 are SGHTA and FQGNSA. Here the CDR3 reads CASSLAGYTDTQYF. CDR3 bases: TGTGCCAGCAGCCTAGCGGGATACACAGATACGCAGTATTTT.

This chain joins TRBV4-1 and TRBJ2-7, with a possible D match to TRBD1 (5 bases). Trimming left V 3 bases short and J 0 bases short, with 12 bases between. CDR3 length equals 15 residues. The V gene's germline CDR1 is MGHRA and CDR2 YSYEKL. In nucleotides, the CDR3 is TGCGCCAGCAGCCACGACAGATCCTCCTCCTACGAGCAGTACTTC. This translates into CASSHDRSSSYEQYF.

The J gene is TRBJ1-5, the V gene TRBV7-7; D is unclear. This CDR3 has 13 residues. Germline loops: CDR1 SSHAT, CDR2 FNYEAQ (reference sequence). V shed 3 bases and J shed 7 bases, with 10 bases lying between them. As DNA, the CDR3 is TGTGCCAGCAGCTTCCCCCCTAGACAGCCCCAGCATTTT. Amino acids: CASSFPPRQPQHF.

The chain couples TRBV29-1 to TRBJ2-5; 12 nucleotides line up with TRBD2. The V and J ends lost 7 bases and 2 bases, in that order; junction bases with no gene match: 8. Germline CDR1 reads SQVTM; CDR2 reads ANQGSEA. CDR3 length equals 15 residues. The CDR3 DNA sequence: TGCAGCGGGGGACTAGCGGGCCTACTTCAAGAGACCCAGTACTTC. Translation gives CSGGLAGLLQETQYF.

For this clone: Relative to the germline gene, one junction end is altered; a read error may explain this. Other nucleotide sequences from this sample produce the same CDR3. V usage is TRBV29-1 and J usage is TRBJ2-2, with D perhaps matching TRBD2 (5 bases). This CDR3 spans 14 amino acids. Germline V gene sequence: CDR1 SQVTM, CDR2 ANQGSEA. The CDR3 sequence is CSVGHNSNTGELFF. Here the CDR3 DNA reads TGCAGCGTCGGCCACAATTCGAACACCGGGGAGCTGTTTTTC.

The chain combines TRBV30 with TRBJ2-3, with D maybe TRBD2 (5 bases). The germline CDR1 and CDR2 sequences are GTSNPN and SVGIG (reference sequence). Trimming shortened V by 0 bases and J by 4 bases, and 14 bases separated the two germline ends. The CDR3 contains 15 residues. The chain's CDR3 is CAWSVLGYGADTQYF. In nucleotides, the CDR3 is TGTGCCTGGAGTGTACTAGGGTATGGGGCAGATACGCAGTATTTT.

The chain joins TRBV4-2 to TRBJ2-1; D remains ambiguous. V was cut by 4 bases and J by 8 bases, with 12 bases left in between. Germline V lookup: CDR1 LGHNA, CDR2 YNFKEQ. CDR3 length equals 13 residues. The CDR3, as DNA: TGTGCCAGCAGCCCGTCACAGTTCGATGAGCAGTTCTTC. It is translated as CASSPSQFDEQFF.

This sequence joins TRBV5-4 and TRBJ2-3; TRBD2 aligns across 12 bases. The V and J ends lost 4 bases and 3 bases, in that order; junction bases with no gene match: 3. Per germline, CDR1 SGHNT and CDR2 YYREEE (reference sequence). The CDR3 is 15 amino acids. CDR3 sequence: CASSRGTSGTDTQYF. The CDR3 DNA reads as TGTGCCAGCAGCCGCGGGACTAGCGGGACAGATACGCAGTATTTT.

This chain joins TRBV30 and TRBJ2-5; D gene uncertain. There are 11 residues in the CDR3. V shed 5 bases and J shed 7 bases, with 11 bases lying between them. CDR1 and CDR2 (germline): GTSNPN, SVGIG (reference sequence). The CDR3 coding sequence is TGTGCCTGGGGTCCGGTGGGGACCCAGTACTTC. Translated: CAWGPVGTQYF.

CDR3 DNA sequence: TGCGCCAGCAGCTATTATCAAAGGGGGGAAGATGGCTACACCTTC. Amino acid sequence: CASSYYQRGEDGYTF. This chain joins TRBV5-1 and TRBJ1-2; a possible D gene is TRBD1 (6 bases). Germline CDR1 and CDR2: SGHRS and YFSETQ. V was clipped by 3 bases and J by 6 bases, with 18 bases between them. The CDR3 totals 15 residues.

V is TRBV6-6 and J is TRBJ2-3; possibly TRBD2 for D (6 bases). The CDR3 runs 14 residues. CDR1 and CDR2 from the germline V gene are MNHNY and SVGAGI (reference sequence). Trimming took off 6 bases at V and 1 base at J, with 11 bases between the two ends. The CDR3 protein is CASREGAGTDTQYF. For the CDR3, the DNA is TGTGCCAGCAGGGAGGGAGCGGGCACAGATACGCAGTATTTT.

This rearrangement joins TRBV27 to TRBJ1-2; weak D call: TRBD1 (5 bases). With 5 bases removed from V and 4 bases from J, the gap between germline ends came to 14 bases. Germline assignment: CDR1 MNHEY and CDR2 SMNVEV (reference sequence). The CDR3 has 14 amino acids. The CDR3 loop reads CASSLRRDGYGYTF. CDR3 nucleotide sequence: TGTGCCAGCAGTCTACGCCGGGACGGCTATGGCTACACCTTC.

CDR3 in DNA: TGTGCCAGCAGGGTACACGGGCAACTCTACGAGCAGTACTTC. Its protein product is CASRVHGQLYEQYF. The chain uses TRBV6-5 and TRBJ2-7, with D uncertain. CDR1 MNHEY and CDR2 SVGAGI come from the germline V gene. CDR3 length: 14 amino acids. The V and J ends lost 6 bases and 3 bases respectively, with 15 bases between them.

The gene calls are TRBV18 and TRBJ1-2; TRBD1 might be the D (6 bases). The CDR3 extends over 15 amino acids. Germline CDR1 and CDR2: KGHSH and LQKENI. V lost 5 bases, J lost 1 base, and 14 bases lay in between. This CDR3 reads CASSYGGTNNYGYTF. The CDR3 nucleotides read TGTGCCAGCTCATACGGGGGCACAAATAACTATGGCTACACCTTC.

The CDR3 protein is CASSPSGLADTEAFF. DNA for the CDR3: TGTGCCAGCAGCCCTTCGGGTTTGGCCGACACTGAAGCTTTCTTT. The chain recombines TRBV9 with TRBJ1-1, with D hard to call. Per germline, CDR1 SGDLS and CDR2 YYNGEE. The V gene lost 4 bases and the J gene lost 3 bases, with 16 bases spanning the gap. The CDR3 extends over 15 amino acids.

CDR3 protein: CASSLAGVGGHEQYF. The CDR3 coding sequence is TGTGCCAGCAGCTTGGCGGGAGTCGGCGGCCACGAGCAGTACTTC. The chain joins TRBV5-6 to TRBJ2-7; D may be TRBD2 (6 bases). With 0 bases removed from V and 5 bases from J, the gap between germline ends came to 15 bases. The germline V gene encodes CDR1 SGHDT and CDR2 YYEEEE. The CDR3 is 15 residues long.

This sequence joins TRBV5-1 and TRBJ1-4; TRBD1 is a possible D gene (5 bases). The CDR3 contains 16 residues. V was shortened by 4 bases and J by 8 bases, with 21 bases between the two germline ends. CDR1 is SGHRS and CDR2 is YFSETQ in the germline V gene. The chain's CDR3 is CASSPLNGGSKEKLFF. The CDR3 DNA sequence: TGCGCCAGCAGCCCATTGAATGGGGGGTCGAAGGAAAAACTGTTTTTT.

V and J are TRBV11-3 and TRBJ1-3; no clear D. The CDR3 covers 16 residues. In germline, CDR1 is SGHNT, CDR2 YENEEA. V shed 1 base and J shed 0 bases, with 10 bases lying between them. The CDR3 DNA reads as TGTGCCAGCAGCTTAGCGGCAGGCCCCTCTGGAAACACCATATATTTT. It is translated as CASSLAAGPSGNTIYF.

This chain uses TRBV10-2 with TRBJ2-7, with D perhaps TRBD1 (5 bases). The CDR3 runs 13 residues. The V gene lost 3 bases and the J gene lost 6 bases, with 12 bases spanning the gap. The germline V gene encodes CDR1 WSHSY and CDR2 SAAADI. The CDR3 DNA follows: TGCGCCAGCAGTGACAGGGCCCCGAGCGAGCAGTACTTC. It encodes CASSDRAPSEQYF.

This clone has only one observation. V is TRBV7-8 and J is TRBJ1-4; maybe TRBD1 (5 bases). V was shortened by 1 base and J by 3 bases, with 21 bases between the two germline ends. Germline V lookup: CDR1 SGHVS, CDR2 FQNEAQ. The CDR3 is 19 amino acids. CDR3 bases: TGTGCCAGCAGCTTAGTCCCAGGGACGTCTCCTAACGCTAATGAAAAACTGTTTTTT. Its translation: CASSLVPGTSPNANEKLFF.

The genes are TRBV2 and TRBJ1-1; no reliable D call. The CDR3 sequence is 14 residues long. CDR1 is SNHLY, CDR2 FYNNEI, per germline. Between the trimmed V and J ends, which lost 3 bases and 0 bases, there was a span of 8 bases. CDR3 protein: CASSDRYMNTEAFF. CDR3 DNA: TGTGCCAGCAGTGACAGGTACATGAACACTGAAGCTTTCTTT.

The V gene is TRBV6-1, the J gene TRBJ1-2; D gene uncertain. Deletions cut 5 bases from V and 2 bases from J, with 12 bases between. This CDR3 is built from 14 residues. The germline CDR1 and CDR2 sequences are MNHNS and SASEGT. CDR3: CASSFFSPNYGYTF. DNA of the CDR3: TGTGCCAGCAGTTTCTTCTCCCCGAACTATGGCTACACCTTC.

The chain is built from TRBV9 and TRBJ1-2; D not resolved. Trimming left V 2 bases short and J 5 bases short, with 10 bases between. The CDR3 has 13 amino acids. Germline CDR1 and CDR2: SGDLS and YYNGEE. CDR3 in amino acids: CASSVDFLYGYTF. CDR3 DNA sequence: TGTGCCAGCAGCGTCGACTTCCTTTATGGCTACACCTTC.

The V and J genes are TRBV19 and TRBJ2-7; 9 bases fit TRBD1. The V segment lost 5 bases and the J segment 1 base; nucleotides outside the gene matches: 6. The germline V gene has CDR1 LNHDA and CDR2 SQIVND (reference sequence). The CDR3 covers 15 residues. The CDR3 bases are TGTGCCAGTAGTTTTACAGGGGGCGCTTCCTACGAGCAGTACTTC. Its translation: CASSFTGGASYEQYF.